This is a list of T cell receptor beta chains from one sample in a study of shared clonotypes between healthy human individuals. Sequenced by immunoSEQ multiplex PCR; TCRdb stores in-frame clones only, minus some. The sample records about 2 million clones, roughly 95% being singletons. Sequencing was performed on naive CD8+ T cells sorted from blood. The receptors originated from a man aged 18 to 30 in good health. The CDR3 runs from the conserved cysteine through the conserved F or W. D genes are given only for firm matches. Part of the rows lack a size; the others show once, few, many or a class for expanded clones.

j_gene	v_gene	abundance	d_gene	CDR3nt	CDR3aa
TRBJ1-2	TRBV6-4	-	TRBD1	TGTGCCAGCAGACACTCTAGGGTGGACAGGAATGACTATGGCTACACCTTC	CASRHSRVDRNDYGYTF
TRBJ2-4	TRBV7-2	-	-	TGTGCCAGCAGCCCATACAGGGTGGATAACATTCAGTACTTC	CASSPYRVDNIQYF
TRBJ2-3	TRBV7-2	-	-	TGTGCCAGCAGCAACGCACGAGATACGCAGTATTTT	CASSNARDTQYF
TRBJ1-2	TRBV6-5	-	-	TGTGCCAGCTGGGGGTATGGCTACACCTTC	CASWGYGYTF
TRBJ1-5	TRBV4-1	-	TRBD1	TGCGCCAGCAGCCCTACAGGGGCCAATCAGCCCCAGCATTTT	CASSPTGANQPQHF
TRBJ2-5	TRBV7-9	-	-	TGTGCCAGCAGCAGACTGTACCAAGAGACCCAGTACTTC	CASSRLYQETQYF
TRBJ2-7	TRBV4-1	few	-	TGCGCCAGCAGCCAGGGAGTTCAGGGAGCGACCTACGAGCAGTACTTC	CASSQGVQGATYEQYF
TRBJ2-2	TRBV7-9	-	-	TGTGCCAGCAGCTTTGCAGTTACCACCGGGGAGCTGTTTTTT	CASSFAVTTGELFF
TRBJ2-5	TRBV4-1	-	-	TGCGCCAGCAGCCAATTCGACACTCGAGAGACCCAGTACTTC	CASSQFDTRETQYF
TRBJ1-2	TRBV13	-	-	TGTGCCAGCAGCTTTGGTGGGGGCTACACCTTC	CASSFGGGYTF
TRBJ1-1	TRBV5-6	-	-	TGTGCCAGCAGCGGAGCGACAGGAAACACTGAAGCTTTCTTT	CASSGATGNTEAFF
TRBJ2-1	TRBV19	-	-	TGTGCCAGTCAACTAGTCAGGGGGGGAAATGAGCAGTTCTTC	CASQLVRGGNEQFF
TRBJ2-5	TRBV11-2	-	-	TGTGCCAGCACCAAGGGCGGGGAAGAGACCCAGTACTTC	CASTKGGEETQYF
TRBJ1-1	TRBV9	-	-	TGTGCCAGCAGCGTAGGGGGTTGGATGAACACTGAAGCTTTCTTT	CASSVGGWMNTEAFF
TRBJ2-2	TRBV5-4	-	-	TGTGCCAGCCACTTGAGCTCCGGGGAGCTGTTTTTT	CASHLSSGELFF
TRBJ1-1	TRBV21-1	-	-	TGTGCCAGCAACTCAGAGGTGGACACTGAAGCTTTCTTT	CASNSEVDTEAFF